These T cell receptor beta chains were read from a single sample in a study of blood T cells in healthy people across ages. MiXCR, applied by TCRdb to the 5' RACE reads, yields one record per CDR3 protein. The sample records about a million distinct CDR3 sequences, approximately 38% being singletons. Sequencing was done on a sample of blood. The receptors come from a man aged 18-30 years in good health. CDR3s include the opening cysteine and the closing phenylalanine or tryptophan. The order of the fields is CDR3 DNA, CDR3 protein, CDR3 length, V gene, J gene, D gene, clone size. A D gene is named only where the DNA matches it firmly. Some rows mark clone size as missing; the rest say once, few, many or name a class of expanded clone.

DNA: TGCGCCAGCAGGGACAGTCAGATTTCGAACACTGAAGCTTTCTTT; CDR3: CASRDSQISNTEAFF; length: 15; V: TRBV5-1; J: TRBJ1-1; D: -; size: -
DNA: TGTGCCAGCAGGAAGACAGGGGATAGTGAAGCTTTCTTT; CDR3: CASRKTGDSEAFF; length: 13; V: TRBV2; J: TRBJ1-1; D: TRBD1; size: -
DNA: TGTGCCAGCAGCTCTCCCCATAGGGATGAGCAGTTCTTC; CDR3: CASSSPHRDEQFF; length: 13; V: TRBV7-9; J: TRBJ2-1; D: -; size: once
DNA: TGTGCCAGCAGTGAAAGTACGAGTTACGAGCAGTACTTC; CDR3: CASSESTSYEQYF; length: 13; V: TRBV2; J: TRBJ2-7; D: -; size: -
DNA: TGTGCCAGTAGAACCACCCGGTTAGGAGAGACCCAGTACTTC; CDR3: CASRTTRLGETQYF; length: 14; V: TRBV19; J: TRBJ2-5; D: -; size: -
DNA: TGTGCCACTCAGGACAGGGTGATTGACAATGAGCAGTACTTC; CDR3: CATQDRVIDNEQYF; length: 14; V: TRBV7-9; J: TRBJ2-5; D: TRBD1; size: -
DNA: TGCAGCGTTGCTGCAAGGGGACTAGCGGGGGCCCCTTACAATGAGCAGTTCTTC; CDR3: CSVAARGLAGAPYNEQFF; length: 18; V: TRBV29-1; J: TRBJ2-1; D: TRBD2; size: -
DNA: TGTGCCAGCAGCTTAGTGACCCTAGCGGATACGCAGTATTTT; CDR3: CASSLVTLADTQYF; length: 14; V: TRBV7-8; J: TRBJ2-3; D: -; size: -
DNA: TGCAGTGCTAGAGTCAGGGGCCGCTCCTATAATTCACCCCTCCACTTT; CDR3: CSARVRGRSYNSPLHF; length: 16; V: TRBV20-1; J: TRBJ1-6; D: -; size: -
DNA: TGTGCCAGCAGCGAACAGGGCACTCAGCCCCAGCATTTT; CDR3: CASSEQGTQPQHF; length: 13; V: TRBV6-2/TRBV6-3; J: TRBJ1-5; D: -; size: -
DNA: TGTGCCACCTCATCCCGGGACAGGGGAAGCACAGATACGCAGTATTTT; CDR3: CATSSRDRGSTDTQYF; length: 16; V: TRBV13; J: TRBJ2-3; D: TRBD1; size: -
DNA: TGTGCCAGCAGCTTAAGGGGAAGCACCGGGGAGCTGTTTTTT; CDR3: CASSLRGSTGELFF; length: 14; V: TRBV7-8; J: TRBJ2-2; D: -; size: few
DNA: TGTGCCAGCAGTCCGGATCGTCACGGAGCCAAAAACATTCAGTACTTC; CDR3: CASSPDRHGAKNIQYF; length: 16; V: TRBV7-2; J: TRBJ2-4; D: -; size: -
DNA: TGTGCCAGCAGTGATGAATATCACAAGGGGGGGCAGGTAGAAAAACTGTTTTTT; CDR3: CASSDEYHKGGQVEKLFF; length: 18; V: TRBV25-1; J: TRBJ1-4; D: -; size: -
DNA: TGTGCCAGCAGCGTAGTGCAAGGGGATACGCAGTATTTT; CDR3: CASSVVQGDTQYF; length: 13; V: TRBV9; J: TRBJ2-3; D: -; size: -
DNA: TGTGCCACCAGCAGAGATCCCAGTAAAGAGACCCAGTACTTC; CDR3: CATSRDPSKETQYF; length: 14; V: TRBV15; J: TRBJ2-5; D: -; size: -
DNA: TGTGCCAGCAGGAAAACAGGGCAAGAGACCCAGTACTTC; CDR3: CASRKTGQETQYF; length: 13; V: TRBV7-9; J: TRBJ2-5; D: -; size: few
DNA: TGTGCCAGCAGCCTTCACTGGGCGGTGTCTAATGAAAAACTGTTTTTT; CDR3: CASSLHWAVSNEKLFF; length: 16; V: TRBV12-3/TRBV12-4; J: TRBJ1-4; D: -; size: -